These T cell receptor beta chains were read from a single sample in a study of T cells in Graves' hyperthyroidism and ophthalmopathy. In TCRdb, the multiplex PCR reads were re-called with MiXCR into one record per CDR3 protein. This table has 450,000 to 600,000 distinct CDR3 sequences, 14% appearing once. The sequencing sample was made of blood. The source of these receptors is a woman aged 40 to 50 with Graves' hyperthyroidism. The conserved cysteine and the conserved F or W are not part of the CDR3 here.

V gene: TRBV3-1
J gene: TRBJ2-2
CDR3 length: 13
CDR3 protein: ASSQGRGHTGELF

V gene: TRBV6-1
J gene: TRBJ1-4
CDR3 length: 16
CDR3 protein: ASSPIGGTGGRVQSLF

V gene: TRBV7-8
J gene: TRBJ2-7
CDR3 length: 13
CDR3 protein: ASSSVAGGPNEQY

V gene: TRBV29-1
J gene: TRBJ2-5
CDR3 length: 13
CDR3 protein: SVTSGRARAETQY

V gene: TRBV2
J gene: TRBJ2-7
CDR3 length: 11
CDR3 protein: ASVPPPTYEQY

V gene: TRBV20-1
J gene: TRBJ2-3
CDR3 length: 14
CDR3 protein: SALVPSGGVGYTQY

V gene: TRBV6-1
J gene: TRBJ2-3
CDR3 length: 13
CDR3 protein: ASSEVVTLTDTQY

V gene: TRBV13
J gene: TRBJ1-1
CDR3 length: 14
CDR3 protein: ASSLAGTGGETEAF

V gene: TRBV11-3
J gene: TRBJ2-6
CDR3 length: 13
CDR3 protein: ASSPPSNGANVLT

V gene: TRBV7-9
J gene: TRBJ2-1
CDR3 length: 12
CDR3 protein: ASSLAGSWNEQF

V gene: TRBV11-2
J gene: TRBJ2-7
CDR3 length: 9
CDR3 protein: ASSSWGEQY

V gene: TRBV7-3
J gene: TRBJ2-3
CDR3 length: 12
CDR3 protein: ASSQGSVTDTQY

V gene: TRBV28
J gene: TRBJ2-2
CDR3 length: 12
CDR3 protein: ASTRGDSLGELF

V gene: TRBV6-1
J gene: TRBJ2-7
CDR3 length: 13
CDR3 protein: ASSPSDRAIYEQY

V gene: TRBV24-1
J gene: TRBJ2-5
CDR3 length: 12
CDR3 protein: ATSAGGPSETQY

V gene: TRBV27
J gene: TRBJ2-7
CDR3 length: 14
CDR3 protein: ASSLSIGRTSYEQY

V gene: TRBV28
J gene: TRBJ2-5
CDR3 length: 13
CDR3 protein: ASRSGTGRQETQY

V gene: TRBV7-2
J gene: TRBJ1-6
CDR3 length: 17
CDR3 protein: ASSKAGNPYSSYNSPLH

V gene: TRBV5-8
J gene: TRBJ2-2
CDR3 length: 14
CDR3 protein: ASSTKEQGNTGELF

V gene: TRBV12-3/TRBV12-4
J gene: TRBJ2-5
CDR3 length: 12
CDR3 protein: ASSWGLIQGTQY

V gene: TRBV28
J gene: TRBJ2-1
CDR3 length: 14
CDR3 protein: ASSFIQGGIGGEQF

V gene: TRBV20-1
J gene: TRBJ1-1
CDR3 length: 13
CDR3 protein: SARDRGQINTEAF

V gene: TRBV6-6
J gene: TRBJ2-7
CDR3 length: 15
CDR3 protein: ASSYSGLAGGSYEQY

V gene: TRBV5-1
J gene: TRBJ2-7
CDR3 length: 11
CDR3 protein: ASSLGSGPEQY

V gene: TRBV28
J gene: TRBJ1-1
CDR3 length: 13
CDR3 protein: ASSPRAFPQTEAF

V gene: TRBV20-1
J gene: TRBJ1-5
CDR3 length: 10
CDR3 protein: SAGQTNQPQH

V gene: TRBV28
J gene: TRBJ2-7
CDR3 length: 11
CDR3 protein: ASRPPTVWEQY

V gene: TRBV20-1
J gene: TRBJ2-7
CDR3 length: 15
CDR3 protein: SARSPGTSGTSYEQY

V gene: TRBV7-8
J gene: TRBJ2-1
CDR3 length: 15
CDR3 protein: ASSLVASGSPWNEQF

V gene: TRBV7-8
J gene: TRBJ1-4
CDR3 length: 12
CDR3 protein: ASSPQSQGEKLF

V gene: TRBV20-1
J gene: TRBJ2-2
CDR3 length: 13
CDR3 protein: SASWGAGGIGELF

V gene: TRBV29-1
J gene: TRBJ2-1
CDR3 length: 11
CDR3 protein: SSRGGSYNEQF

V gene: TRBV18
J gene: TRBJ1-6
CDR3 length: 14
CDR3 protein: ASSPRDSGLNSPLH

V gene: TRBV5-5
J gene: TRBJ1-4
CDR3 length: 14
CDR3 protein: ASSSGTGEANEKLF

V gene: TRBV20-1
J gene: TRBJ2-5
CDR3 length: 12
CDR3 protein: SAPRDSGQETQY

V gene: TRBV29-1
J gene: TRBJ1-1
CDR3 length: 9
CDR3 protein: SVDQGSEAF

V gene: TRBV5-1
J gene: TRBJ2-5
CDR3 length: 13
CDR3 protein: ASSPETGSGETQY

V gene: TRBV15
J gene: TRBJ2-1
CDR3 length: 12
CDR3 protein: ATSRDRVNNEQF

V gene: TRBV7-3
J gene: TRBJ2-1
CDR3 length: 11
CDR3 protein: ASSTGQGYEQF

V gene: TRBV7-9
J gene: TRBJ1-2
CDR3 length: 8
CDR3 protein: ASSLEGYT

V gene: TRBV20-1
J gene: TRBJ2-1
CDR3 length: 12
CDR3 protein: SARGSGGQIEQF

V gene: TRBV5-8
J gene: TRBJ2-7
CDR3 length: 14
CDR3 protein: ASSQWGTGGAYEQY